This T cell receptor beta chain comes out of a study of CD8 T cells in Susac syndrome (dated by TCRdb to the late 2010s). Concerning the study at large: Repertoire sequencing was used to test whether CD8+ T cell activation and differentiation in Susac syndrome was antigen driven. The clonality of the CD8+ T cell repertoire was compared across about a dozen healthy donors, some 14 Susac syndrome patients and roughly 15 multiple sclerosis patients.

Its CDR3 holds 17 amino acids, cysteine through phenylalanine. Solely the CDR3 DNA is kept, with 51 bases framed from the first base. V loses 1 base at its end and J loses 2 bases; junction bases beyond the gene matches: 9. The CDR1 and CDR2 encoded by the germline V gene (reference sequence) are MNHEY and SMNVEV. As regards this clonotype: No cognate antigen has been identified for it. Base-call qualities are not available, and no considerably larger clone is one nucleotide away.

RNA was extracted using the RNeasy kit, and roughly 0.45 to 1 microgram was reverse transcribed with random hexamers. The immunoSEQ multiplex PCR assay, covering 54 Vbeta and 13 Jbeta segments, was used to amplify TCR beta CDR3 regions. To correct PCR amplification bias, a synthetic template baseline was used for both primer optimization and computational correction. Processing in the source paper ran as follows. Reads were annotated to V, D and J genes per IMGT and analyzed with immunoSEQ Analyzer, keeping only productive sequences. To calculate clonality, Shannon entropy was normalized by log2 of the number of productive unique sequences and then subtracted from one. For each patient and control, public and private clones were evaluated among the 100 most prevalent clones. A clone was defined as Susac-specific if it was absent from the healthy and MS cohorts, from over a thousand published viral clones and from other ImmuneACCESS disease sequences. TCRdb ran its own pipeline on the public reads, namely fastp trimming at Q25 and MiXCR clone calling, and kept in-frame beta chains. One record per CDR3 amino acid sequence lists the most common genes and DNA. The V and J calls here are based on TCRdb, not the publication. Here the sample has around 280,000 distinct CDR3 sequences; 85% occur a single time. Of the sample, 0.11% is held by the ten largest clones.

Peripheral blood CD8+ and CD4+ T cells from healthy donors, Susac syndrome patients and multiple sclerosis patients were profiled by high-throughput TCR beta sequencing. Multiple sclerosis controls were treatment-naive patients with stable or active relapsing-remitting disease fulfilling revised McDonald criteria. Bulk CD8+ and CD4+ T cells were purified magnetically by negative isolation, whereas CD8+ TEMRA cells were enriched by FACS. Blood was drawn into EDTA tubes, processed within 24 hours, and PBMCs were isolated by density gradient centrifugation. PBMCs intended for TCR sequencing were cryopreserved in liquid nitrogen and thawed later in a water bath at 37 degrees C. A purity of at least 90% was achieved for sorted or isolated CD4+, CD8+ and CD8+ TEMRA cells. Broad study findings and their caveats: The number of individuals in the TCR sequencing and HLA analysis was recognized as being relatively small.

The chain joins TRBV27 to TRBJ2-7, with 9 junctional bases fitting TRBD2. This TCR was recovered from a human donor with multiple sclerosis. The sequenced sample consisted of CD8+ T cells from PBMCs. This receptor carries the CDR3 CASSLWASGTIAYEQYF. The DNA sequence is given as TGTGCCAGCAGTTTATGGGCTAGCGGGACGATCGCCTACGAGCAGTACTTC.